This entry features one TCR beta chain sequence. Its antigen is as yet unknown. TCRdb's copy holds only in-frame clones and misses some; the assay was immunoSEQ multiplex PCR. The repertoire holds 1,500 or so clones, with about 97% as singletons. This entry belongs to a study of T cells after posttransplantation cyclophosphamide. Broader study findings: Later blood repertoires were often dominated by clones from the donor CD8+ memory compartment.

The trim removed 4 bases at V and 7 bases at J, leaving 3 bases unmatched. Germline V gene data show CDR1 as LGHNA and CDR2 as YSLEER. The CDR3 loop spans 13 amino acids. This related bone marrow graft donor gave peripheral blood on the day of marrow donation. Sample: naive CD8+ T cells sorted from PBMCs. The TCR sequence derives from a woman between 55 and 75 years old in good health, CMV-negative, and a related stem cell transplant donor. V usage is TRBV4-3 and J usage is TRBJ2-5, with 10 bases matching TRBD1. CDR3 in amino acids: CASSPGQGRTQYF. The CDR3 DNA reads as TGCGCCAGCAGCCCGGGACAGGGGAGGACCCAGTACTTC.